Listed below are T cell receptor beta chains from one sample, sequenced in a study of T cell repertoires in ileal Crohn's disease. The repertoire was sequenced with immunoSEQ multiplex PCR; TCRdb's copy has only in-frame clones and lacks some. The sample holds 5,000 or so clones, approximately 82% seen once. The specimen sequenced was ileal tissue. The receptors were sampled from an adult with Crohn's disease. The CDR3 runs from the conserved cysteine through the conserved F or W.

CTSSLGGQGREKLFF,TRBV27,TRBJ1-4
CASSFRGSQGADTQYF,TRBV27,TRBJ2-3
CASSLGLGSDEQYF,TRBV7-9,TRBJ2-7
CASSWEGEGEAFF,TRBV5-4,TRBJ1-1
CASSGTERDEQYF,TRBV6-1,TRBJ2-7
CASSYSKDFNEKLFF,TRBV6-6,TRBJ1-4
CASSLLLRGGAGETQYF,TRBV7-2,TRBJ2-5
CASSLARNYGYTF,TRBV2,TRBJ1-2
CASSEGGPSSTDTQYF,TRBV10-1,TRBJ2-3
CASSFFGASGNTIYF,TRBV11-2,TRBJ1-3
CASSEAAGTETDTQYF,TRBV6-4,TRBJ2-3
CASSSRGSYNSPLHF,TRBV5-5,TRBJ1-6
CASSPDSYSPLHF,TRBV7-7,TRBJ1-6
CASRPRLAGARKYTDTQYF,TRBV12-2,TRBJ2-3
CASRGGSGSNQPQHF,TRBV19,TRBJ1-5
CAWGGSPLNTEAFF,TRBV30,TRBJ1-1
CASSIFTGTGGRKPPLHF,TRBV5-4,TRBJ1-6
CASSYSPEHTEAFF,TRBV6-5,TRBJ1-1
CASSFSGGEYNEQFF,TRBV11-1,TRBJ2-1
CSVEAPHRRANNSPLHF,TRBV29-1,TRBJ1-6
CASSGGGASGGYTF,TRBV9,TRBJ1-2
CASTPHEHTDTQYF,TRBV19,TRBJ2-3
CASSVSERGGTDTQYF,TRBV9,TRBJ2-3
CASSLDSYSYEQYF,TRBV5-1,TRBJ2-7
CASSRQGASYEQYF,TRBV6-5,TRBJ2-7